This entry features one T cell receptor (beta chain) sequence. These data originate in a study of PD-L1 blockade in urothelial cancer. Germline V gives CDR1 SGHTA, CDR2 FQGNSA. The CDR3 is made up of 13 amino acids. V lost 2 bases to trimming and J lost 5 bases, with 7 bases between them. Profiling relied on immunoSEQ multiplex PCR, and the TCRdb table lists in-frame clones only, not all of them. This table has 75,000 to 95,000 clones, 90% appearing once. The study enrolled patients with locally advanced or metastatic urothelial carcinoma. This receptor was identified in a man between 60 and 75 years old with urothelial cancer. The chain is built from TRBV7-2 and TRBJ1-5; D is undetermined. Sequences were derived from PBMCs, sampled around atezolizumab (anti-PD-L1) treatment. CDR3 sequence: CASSLSRDQPQHF. The DNA for the CDR3 is TGTGCCAGCAGCTTATCCCGTGATCAGCCCCAGCATTTT.